Listed here are 26 T cell receptor beta chains from one sample, sequenced in a study of CD4 T cells in relation to SARS-CoV-2 and coronaviruses. The repertoire was sequenced with immunoSEQ multiplex PCR; TCRdb's copy has only in-frame clones and lacks some. Among just over 35,000 clones listed, about four fifths were seen once. No antigen has been identified for these receptors. The sequenced sample was naive CD4+ T cells from PBMCs, cultured in vitro. Subset denoted: naive CD4+ T cells isolated by negative enrichment. The receptors originated from an adult with COVID-19.

The CDR3 nucleotides read TGTGCCAGCAGCTTTTCCGTCAGCTACGGGGGGGACACTGAAGCTTTCTTT. Translated, it gives CASSFSVSYGGDTEAFF. The chain carries TRBV27 and TRBJ1-1; D perhaps matches TRBD1 (5 bases). Trimming removed 6 bases from V and 3 bases from J, with 23 bases in between. CDR1 and CDR2 (germline): MNHEY, SMNVEV (reference sequence). The CDR3 has 17 residues.

Here the CDR3 reads CASSNLAGGTDTQYF. The CDR3 region has the DNA TGCGCCAGCAGCAATCTAGCGGGAGGGACAGATACGCAGTATTTT. This sequence joins TRBV5-1 and TRBJ2-3, with TRBD2 matching over 12 bases. V was pared by 4 bases and J by 3 bases, with 3 bases of the junction left unmatched. The CDR3 consists of 15 residues. The V gene's germline CDR1 is SGHRS and CDR2 YFSETQ.

This clone was detected only a few times. V gene TRBV3-1 (or the pseudogene TRBV3-2) combines with J gene TRBJ1-5; TRBD1 might be the D (5 bases). The CDR3 is made up of 13 amino acids. The V end was cut by 0 bases, the J end by 6 bases, with 6 bases between. Germline lookup yields CDR1 LGHDT and CDR2 YNNKEL (reference sequence). CDR3 in DNA: TGTGCCAGCAGCCAAGATGGGGGTCAGCCCCAGCATTTT. It yields the protein CASSQDGGQPQHF.

This clone was picked up a small number of times. The chain combines TRBV7-9 with TRBJ2-1, with 9 bases fitting TRBD2. CDR1 is SEHNR and CDR2 is FQNEAQ in the germline V gene (reference sequence). After removal of 4 bases from V and 6 bases from J, the junction contained 4 bases not matched to a gene. The CDR3 length is 14 residues. In DNA form, the CDR3 reads TGTGCCAGCAGCTCGGGACTAGCCGTCAATGAGCAGTTCTTC. Translation gives CASSSGLAVNEQFF.

By its share, this clone is medium-sized. This chain links TRBV24-1 with TRBJ1-4; D unclear. CDR3 length: 15 residues. The V gene lost 3 bases and the J gene lost 1 base, with 8 bases spanning the gap. Germline CDR1 and CDR2: KGHDR and SFDVKD. The DNA of the CDR3 is TGTGCCACCAGTGATGCGGCGCAAACTAATGAAAAACTGTTTTTT. Residues: CATSDAAQTNEKLFF.

V gene TRBV4-2 combines with J gene TRBJ2-5; 8 nucleotides line up with TRBD2. CDR3 size: 15 residues. The V gene's germline CDR1 is LGHNA and CDR2 YNFKEQ. The junction had 6 bases not matched to a gene; V was cut back by 1 base and J by 5 bases. The DNA for the CDR3 is TGTGCCAGCAGCCAAGGAAGCGGGAGTTTGGAGACCCAGTACTTC. Its protein is CASSQGSGSLETQYF.

The chain combines TRBV5-1 with TRBJ2-7; 10 nucleotides match TRBD2. The CDR3 is 15 residues long. Germline CDR1 and CDR2: SGHRS and YFSETQ. With V trimmed by 2 bases and J by 4 bases, 6 bases remained unmatched. The CDR3: CASSFASGSRYEQYF. CDR3 DNA sequence: TGCGCCAGCAGCTTTGCTAGCGGGAGTCGGTACGAGCAGTACTTC.

This clone was seen only a few times. This rearrangement joins TRBV7-9 to TRBJ1-2; TRBD1 aligns across 8 bases. Trimming at V came to 3 bases and at J to 7 bases, leaving 7 bases not matched to a gene. This CDR3 is built from 14 residues. Germline values: CDR1 SEHNR, CDR2 FQNEAQ (reference sequence). CDR3 in DNA: TGTGCCAGCAGCTTCGGGGACAGGATAACTGGCTACACCTTC. Translating it yields CASSFGDRITGYTF.

The V gene is TRBV6-5, the J gene TRBJ1-3; D ambiguous. V dropped 7 bases and J dropped 0 bases, with 4 bases sitting between them. This CDR3 spans 12 amino acids. Germline CDR1 MNHEY, CDR2 SVGAGI. CDR3 region: CASMSSGNTIYF. Here the CDR3 DNA reads TGTGCCAGCATGAGCTCTGGAAACACCATATATTTT.

V gene TRBV28 combines with J gene TRBJ1-5, with 9 bases fitting TRBD1. The CDR3 has 17 residues. The germline CDR1 and CDR2 sequences are MDHEN and SYDVKM. V dropped 6 bases and J dropped 0; count of bases not matched to a gene: 9. The CDR3 DNA sequence: TGTGCCAGCAGGAGGACAGGGGTGAGGGATAGCAATCAGCCCCAGCATTTT. The encoded protein is CASRRTGVRDSNQPQHF.

V usage is TRBV20-1 and J usage is TRBJ2-1; the match to TRBD2 covers 10 bases. The trim removed 3 bases at V and 9 bases at J, leaving 11 bases unmatched. The V gene's germline CDR1 is DFQATT and CDR2 SNEGSKA (reference sequence). This CDR3 has 15 amino acids. As DNA, the CDR3 is TGCAGTGCTAGTGGATCCCTAGCGGGAGAGGTTGAGCAGTTCTTC. It encodes CSASGSLAGEVEQFF.

This chain connects TRBV5-1 to TRBJ2-1, with 7 bases aligning to TRBD1. There are 14 residues in the CDR3. V dropped 6 bases and J dropped 1; count of bases not matched to a gene: 4. Germline V gene sequence: CDR1 SGHRS, CDR2 YFSETQ. The DNA for the CDR3 is TGCGCCAGCACCGAGACAGGGTCCTACAATGAGCAGTTCTTC. It is translated as CASTETGSYNEQFF. Together with reference TRBV5-1 and TRBJ2-1, the CDR3 gives the full variable domain: KAGVTQTPRYLIKTRGQQVTLSCSPISGHRSVSWYQQTPGQGLQFLFEYFSETQRNKGNFPGRFSGRQFSNSRSEMNVSTLELGDSALYLCASTETGSYNEQFFGPGTRLTVL.

In its sample, this clone ranks as medium-sized. The chain combines TRBV12-3 or TRBV12-4 with TRBJ1-2; TRBD1 might be the D (5 bases). Trimming shortened V by 4 bases and J by 7 bases, and 13 bases separated the two germline ends. The CDR3 loop spans 13 amino acids. The chain's CDR3 is CASSSVGAGGYTF. Here the CDR3 DNA reads TGTGCCAGCAGTTCGGTAGGGGCTGGTGGCTACACCTTC.

V gene TRBV7-2 combines with J gene TRBJ2-2; no definite D call. Trimming shortened V by 2 bases and J by 2 bases, and 6 bases separated the two germline ends. The germline V gene encodes CDR1 SGHTA and CDR2 FQGNSA. CDR3 size: 14 residues. DNA for the CDR3: TGTGCCAGCAGCTTACTCGGCAACACCGGGGAGCTGTTTTTT. It translates to CASSLLGNTGELFF.

This clone was detected once. This chain uses TRBV4-1 with TRBJ2-7; 9 bases line up with TRBD2. The CDR3 loop spans 14 amino acids. Per germline, CDR1 MGHRA and CDR2 YSYEKL. Trimming at V came to 1 base and at J to 3 bases, leaving 1 base not matched to a gene. The CDR3 spells CASSQVAGVYEQYF. CDR3 DNA: TGCGCCAGCAGCCAAGTAGCGGGAGTCTACGAGCAGTACTTC.

V gene TRBV6-5 combines with J gene TRBJ2-7; D ambiguous. With 2 bases removed from V and 0 bases from J, the gap between germline ends came to 11 bases. CDR1 is MNHEY, CDR2 SVGAGI, per germline. The CDR3 runs 15 residues. The CDR3 region has the DNA TGTGCCAGCAGTTACGTACTCTCTCCCTCCTACGAGCAGTACTTC. Protein product: CASSYVLSPSYEQYF.

The chain uses TRBV28 and TRBJ1-5, with 11 bases matching TRBD1. Germline CDR1 MDHEN, CDR2 SYDVKM. This CDR3 has 14 residues. Germline trimming cut 9 bases from V and 7 bases from J; bases unmatched to any gene: 8. CDR3 DNA: TGTGCCAGTGAGGGACAGGGGGTGGGGCAGCCCCAGCATTTT. This translates into CASEGQGVGQPQHF.

This chain joins TRBV25-1 and TRBJ1-1; weak D call: TRBD1 (6 bases). Trimming removed 5 bases from V and 4 bases from J, with 11 bases in between. The CDR3 is 13 residues long. Germline V gene sequence: CDR1 MGHDK, CDR2 SYGVNS. DNA for the CDR3: TGTGCCAGCAGTAACGGGGGCGGCACTGAAGCTTTCTTT. This encodes CASSNGGGTEAFF.

In DNA form, the CDR3 reads TGTGCCAGTAAGGACGGGAGGTCTGGCGGGGAGCTGTTTTTT. Protein sequence: CASKDGRSGGELFF. The V gene is TRBV19, the J gene TRBJ2-2, with 7 bases that match TRBD2. J gave up 7 bases and V 7 bases, and 9 bases lay outside the gene matches. The CDR3 has 14 residues. Looked up from germline, CDR1 is LNHDA and CDR2 is SQIVND (reference sequence).

This chain joins TRBV7-2 and TRBJ1-2; 8 bases are a match to TRBD1. The J segment lost 5 bases and the V segment lost 1 base, leaving 6 bases of the junction unmatched. Germline loops: CDR1 SGHTA, CDR2 FQGNSA. The CDR3 extends over 15 amino acids. The CDR3 region is CASSLEQGAGYGYTF. The CDR3 coding sequence is TGTGCCAGCAGCTTAGAGCAGGGGGCCGGTTATGGCTACACCTTC.

This rearrangement joins TRBV4-1 to TRBJ2-3; 10 nucleotides match TRBD2. V lost 5 bases, J lost 6 bases, and 14 bases stayed unmatched. CDR1 is MGHRA, CDR2 YSYEKL, per germline. CDR3 length: 17 amino acids. The DNA for the CDR3 is TGCGCCAGCAGCTTACAAGGCCCCCGGACTAGCGGCGATACGCAGTATTTT. Protein sequence: CASSLQGPRTSGDTQYF.

V and J are TRBV18 and TRBJ2-5; TRBD2 aligns across 11 bases. CDR1 is KGHSH and CDR2 is LQKENI in the germline V gene. This CDR3 is built from 16 residues. The V segment lost 4 bases and the J segment 5 bases; nucleotides outside the gene matches: 9. In nucleotides, the CDR3 is TGTGCCAGCTCACTTGGGACTAGCGGCGCACAGGAGACCCAGTACTTC. It is translated as CASSLGTSGAQETQYF.

The chain joins TRBV7-2 to TRBJ2-1; 9 bases line up with TRBD2. The CDR3 has 16 residues. J lost 9 bases, V lost 1 base, and 10 bases had no gene match. Germline V gene lookup returns CDR1 SGHTA and CDR2 FQGNSA. The CDR3 loop is CASSLESTLAGSEQFF. CDR3 coding DNA: TGTGCCAGCAGCTTAGAATCCACCCTAGCGGGAAGTGAGCAGTTCTTC.

CDR3 protein: CASSLEEWQSDAETQYF. The CDR3 DNA follows: TGTGCCAGCAGCTTAGAGGAATGGCAATCTGATGCGGAGACCCAGTACTTC. The genes are TRBV7-6 and TRBJ2-5; D remains unclear. The germline V and J ends were trimmed by 1 base and 5 bases, with 20 bases remaining between them. The CDR3 totals 17 residues. Germline lookup yields CDR1 SGHVS and CDR2 FNYEAQ.

This chain connects TRBV6-5 to TRBJ1-4, with a possible D match to TRBD1 (5 bases). The CDR3 runs to 11 residues. V lost 7 bases and J lost 9, with 9 bases in between. The germline gives CDR1 MNHEY, CDR2 SVGAGI. DNA for the CDR3: TGTGCCAGCATTAGGGACCAAAAACTGTTTTTT. It specifies CASIRDQKLFF.

This rearrangement joins TRBV19 to TRBJ2-2, with D hard to call. The CDR3 is made up of 13 amino acids. Between the trimmed V and J ends, which lost 7 bases and 1 base, there was a span of 7 bases. Germline V gives CDR1 LNHDA, CDR2 SQIVND (reference sequence). The CDR3 coding sequence is TGTGCCAGTACGCGGCGGAACACCGGGGAGCTGTTTTTT. Translating gives CASTRRNTGELFF.